This is a list of T cell receptor beta chains from one sample in a study of Tregs in tolerant kidney transplant recipients. Sequenced by immunoSEQ multiplex PCR; TCRdb stores in-frame clones only, minus some. Of under 300,000 clones in the sample, about 80% are singletons; the top ten hold 0.5% to 0.65%. Sequenced material: CD4+ T cells from blood. These receptors were obtained from a human donor in good health. Both conserved end residues are part of each CDR3. The D gene is left open where the match is weak. Clone sizes are given selectively: once, few, many, or a class where the clone is expanded.

clone_size: .
cdr3_length: 14
j_call: TRBJ2-3
v_call: TRBV7-9
d_call: .
cdr3_aa: CASSLARGADTQYF
cdr3_nt: TGTGCCAGCAGCTTGGCAAGGGGCGCAGATACGCAGTATTTT

clone_size: .
cdr3_length: 15
j_call: TRBJ2-1
v_call: TRBV7-9
d_call: .
cdr3_aa: CASSLSGRGYNEQFF
cdr3_nt: TGTGCCAGCAGCTTATCCGGGAGAGGCTACAATGAGCAGTTCTTC

clone_size: .
cdr3_length: 14
j_call: TRBJ1-2
v_call: TRBV2
d_call: .
cdr3_aa: CASRVGPVNYGYTF
cdr3_nt: TGTGCCAGCAGGGTAGGACCTGTCAACTATGGCTACACCTTC

clone_size: .
cdr3_length: 15
j_call: TRBJ2-5
v_call: TRBV7-6
d_call: TRBD1
cdr3_aa: CASSLGPGQGETQYF
cdr3_nt: TGTGCCAGCAGCTTAGGCCCGGGACAGGGGGAGACCCAGTACTTC

clone_size: .
cdr3_length: 13
j_call: TRBJ2-7
v_call: TRBV5-1
d_call: .
cdr3_aa: CASGGQNGHEQYF
cdr3_nt: TGCGCCAGCGGGGGGCAAAACGGGCACGAGCAGTACTTC

clone_size: few
cdr3_length: 12
j_call: TRBJ2-3
v_call: TRBV18
d_call: TRBD1
cdr3_aa: CASSLEQGTQYF
cdr3_nt: TGTGCCAGCTCACTCGAACAGGGGACGCAGTATTTT

clone_size: .
cdr3_length: 13
j_call: TRBJ2-5
v_call: TRBV11-3
d_call: TRBD1
cdr3_aa: CASSLRTGRTQYF
cdr3_nt: TGTGCCAGCAGCCTTAGGACAGGACGCACCCAGTACTTC

clone_size: .
cdr3_length: 14
j_call: TRBJ2-7
v_call: TRBV5-4
d_call: TRBD1
cdr3_aa: CASSPRQGQDEQYF
cdr3_nt: TGTGCCAGCAGCCCTCGTCAGGGACAGGACGAGCAGTACTTC

clone_size: .
cdr3_length: 14
j_call: TRBJ2-1
v_call: TRBV7-9
d_call: .
cdr3_aa: CASSVRDMYNEQFF
cdr3_nt: TGTGCCAGCAGCGTCCGGGACATGTACAATGAGCAGTTCTTC

clone_size: .
cdr3_length: 16
j_call: TRBJ2-1
v_call: TRBV7-2
d_call: TRBD2
cdr3_aa: CVSSTRTSGIYNEQFF
cdr3_nt: TGTGTCAGCAGCACCCGGACTAGCGGGATCTACAATGAGCAGTTCTTC

clone_size: .
cdr3_length: 13
j_call: TRBJ1-1
v_call: TRBV5-8
d_call: .
cdr3_aa: CASRPGWNTEAFF
cdr3_nt: TGTGCCAGCCGCCCTGGGTGGAACACTGAAGCTTTCTTT

clone_size: few
cdr3_length: 15
j_call: TRBJ1-5
v_call: TRBV5-1
d_call: TRBD1
cdr3_aa: CASSYGTGDYQPQHF
cdr3_nt: TGCGCCAGCAGCTATGGGACAGGGGATTATCAGCCCCAGCATTTT

clone_size: .
cdr3_length: 16
j_call: TRBJ1-2
v_call: TRBV5-4
d_call: TRBD1
cdr3_aa: CASSPRTGGRWGGYTF
cdr3_nt: TGTGCCAGCAGCCCTAGGACAGGGGGCAGGTGGGGAGGCTACACCTTC

clone_size: .
cdr3_length: 14
j_call: TRBJ1-6
v_call: TRBV7-9
d_call: TRBD1
cdr3_aa: CASSFGDRVTPLHF
cdr3_nt: TGTGCCAGCAGCTTTGGAGACAGGGTAACACCCCTCCACTTT

clone_size: .
cdr3_length: 14
j_call: TRBJ2-1
v_call: TRBV7-9
d_call: .
cdr3_aa: CASSLVRDDNEQFF
cdr3_nt: TGTGCCAGCAGCTTAGTCCGGGATGACAATGAGCAGTTCTTC

clone_size: few
cdr3_length: 15
j_call: TRBJ2-7
v_call: TRBV7-9
d_call: .
cdr3_aa: CASSLGDILSYEQYF
cdr3_nt: TGTGCCAGCAGCTTAGGGGACATCCTCTCCTACGAGCAGTACTTC

clone_size: .
cdr3_length: 15
j_call: TRBJ2-7
v_call: TRBV19
d_call: TRBD1
cdr3_aa: CASSTTGQGSYEQYF
cdr3_nt: TGTGCCAGTAGTACTACAGGACAGGGTTCTTACGAGCAGTACTTC

clone_size: .
cdr3_length: 15
j_call: TRBJ2-4
v_call: TRBV2
d_call: .
cdr3_aa: CASRADRLAKNIQYF
cdr3_nt: TGTGCCAGCAGAGCGGACAGACTAGCCAAAAACATTCAGTACTTC

clone_size: few
cdr3_length: 14
j_call: TRBJ1-4
v_call: TRBV5-1
d_call: .
cdr3_aa: CASSSSTTNEKLFF
cdr3_nt: TGCGCCAGCAGCTCCAGTACAACTAATGAAAAACTGTTTTTT

clone_size: .
cdr3_length: 15
j_call: TRBJ2-7
v_call: TRBV9
d_call: TRBD1
cdr3_aa: CASSPKDRDRDEQYF
cdr3_nt: TGTGCCAGCAGCCCCAAGGACAGGGATCGGGACGAGCAGTACTTC

clone_size: once
cdr3_length: 14
j_call: TRBJ2-2
v_call: TRBV6-5
d_call: .
cdr3_aa: CASSSTGNTGELFF
cdr3_nt: TGTGCCAGCAGTTCCACAGGGAACACCGGGGAGCTGTTTTTT

clone_size: .
cdr3_length: 15
j_call: TRBJ2-7
v_call: TRBV9
d_call: .
cdr3_aa: CASSVAPTNTYEQYF
cdr3_nt: TGTGCCAGCAGCGTAGCCCCCACTAATACCTACGAGCAGTACTTC

clone_size: .
cdr3_length: 14
j_call: TRBJ2-3
v_call: TRBV5-1
d_call: .
cdr3_aa: CASSLGSPTDTQYF
cdr3_nt: TGCGCCAGCAGTCTGGGATCCCCCACAGATACGCAGTATTTT

clone_size: .
cdr3_length: 11
j_call: TRBJ2-5
v_call: TRBV20-1
d_call: .
cdr3_aa: CSARDLGAQYF
cdr3_nt: TGCAGTGCTAGAGATCTGGGTGCCCAGTACTTC

clone_size: .
cdr3_length: 15
j_call: TRBJ2-3
v_call: TRBV5-4
d_call: TRBD1
cdr3_aa: CASSFAGGAFATQYF
cdr3_nt: TGTGCCAGCAGCTTCGCAGGGGGCGCCTTTGCTACGCAGTATTTT